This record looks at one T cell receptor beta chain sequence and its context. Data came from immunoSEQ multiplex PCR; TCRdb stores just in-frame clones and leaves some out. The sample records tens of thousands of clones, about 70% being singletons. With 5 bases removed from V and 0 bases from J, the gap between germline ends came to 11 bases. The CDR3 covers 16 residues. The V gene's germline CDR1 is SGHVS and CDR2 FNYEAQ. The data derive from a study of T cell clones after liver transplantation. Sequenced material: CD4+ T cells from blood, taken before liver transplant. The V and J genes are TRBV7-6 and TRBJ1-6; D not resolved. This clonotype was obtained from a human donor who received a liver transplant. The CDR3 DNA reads TGTGCCAGCAGCCATGTGGGGAGCTCCTATAATTCACCCCTCCACTTT. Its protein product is CASSHVGSSYNSPLHF.